Listed below are T cell receptor beta chains from one sample, sequenced in a study of blood T cell repertoires in COVID-19. Repertoires were generated with immunoSEQ multiplex PCR, while TCRdb's copy carries only in-frame clones and drops some. The sample has over 200,000 clones; roughly 89% are singletons. The sequenced sample consisted of PBMCs or T cells enriched from blood (not recorded which). Every receptor here comes from a man aged 40-49 years who had recovered from COVID-19. CDR3s include the opening cysteine and the closing phenylalanine or tryptophan. The D gene is left open where the match is weak. Clone size is shown for a subset of rows, as once, few, many or a class of expanded clone.

CDR3nt,CDR3aa,abundance,j_gene,v_gene,d_gene
TGTGCCAGTAGTATTACTAGCCCGAGCGGCGATGAGCAGTTCTTC,CASSITSPSGDEQFF,once,TRBJ2-1,TRBV19,NA
TGTGCCAGCAGTTACGGTGCCAGAGGTAGGACTGAAGCTTTCTTT,CASSYGARGRTEAFF,NA,TRBJ1-1,TRBV6-5,NA
TGTGCCAGCAGTTTATTCCGCGGTGAAAAACTGTTTTTT,CASSLFRGEKLFF,NA,TRBJ1-4,TRBV27,NA
TGTGCCAGTAGAGGGGGCACATTTGAAAAACTGTTTTTT,CASRGGTFEKLFF,NA,TRBJ1-4,TRBV19,TRBD1
TGTGCCAGCAGGCCTATAGCGGGGGGCACAGATACGCAGTATTTT,CASRPIAGGTDTQYF,NA,TRBJ2-3,TRBV5-4,TRBD2
TGCGCCAGCAGCCAAGATGCCGGAGGGCAGAATTTCTACGAGCAGTACTTC,CASSQDAGGQNFYEQYF,few,TRBJ2-7,TRBV4-3,NA
TGTGCCAGCAGTGAAGCGCGGCTAGACACAGATACGCAGTATTTT,CASSEARLDTDTQYF,NA,TRBJ2-3,TRBV2,NA
TGCGCCAGCAGCCTCCAGGGGGCGCGGGACACAGATACGCAGTATTTT,CASSLQGARDTDTQYF,NA,TRBJ2-3,TRBV5-1,TRBD1
TGTGCCAGCAGCGTAGATTTTAGCGGGGTAGCACTGATCTTC,CASSVDFSGVALIF,NA,TRBJ2-1,TRBV9,TRBD2
TGTGCCAGCAGCTTGGAATCGTCAGGGGGAACTGAAGCTTTCTTT,CASSLESSGGTEAFF,NA,TRBJ1-1,TRBV5-6,TRBD1
TGTGCCATCAGGGTGGACAGGGATTATGGCTACACCTTC,CAIRVDRDYGYTF,NA,TRBJ1-2,TRBV10-3,TRBD1
TGTGCCAGCTCACCACCCCCGGGACTAGCGGGAGATAGGACCTACGAGCAGTACTTC,CASSPPPGLAGDRTYEQYF,NA,TRBJ2-7,TRBV18,TRBD2
TGTGCCAGCTCCCGGGGACAGGGGTTTCTAAAACTGTTTTTT,CASSRGQGFLKLFF,NA,TRBJ1-4,TRBV11-2,TRBD1
TGTGCCAGCAGCCAAGATTGGACAGTATATAATTCACCCCTCCACTTT,CASSQDWTVYNSPLHF,NA,TRBJ1-6,TRBV3-1/TRBV3-2,NA
TGTGCCAGCAGCCACAGGGGAGGAGAGACCCAGTACTTC,CASSHRGGETQYF,NA,TRBJ2-5,TRBV12-3/TRBV12-4,NA
TGTGCCAGCAGGCCACAGGGGGCAAGTGGAAACACCATATATTTT,CASRPQGASGNTIYF,NA,TRBJ1-3,TRBV6-5,TRBD1
TGTGCCAGCAGCCGTGACAGGGTACACTACGAGCAGTACTTC,CASSRDRVHYEQYF,NA,TRBJ2-7,TRBV11-2,TRBD1
TGTGCCAGCAGCTTGGATCCTCAGGCCCAAACGCGGGGGGAGCAGTACTTC,CASSLDPQAQTRGEQYF,NA,TRBJ2-7,TRBV5-4,TRBD2
TGTGCCAGTAGTATTGGGGGGAGGACTAGCGGGGAGACCCAGTACTTC,CASSIGGRTSGETQYF,NA,TRBJ2-5,TRBV19,TRBD2
TGTGCCAGCAGCTTAACGGGACAGGGTTACACTGAAGCTTTCTTT,CASSLTGQGYTEAFF,NA,TRBJ1-1,TRBV7-3,TRBD1
TGTGCCAGCAGTGAATGGGGAGGGGCTAGCGCCTACGAGCAGTACTTC,CASSEWGGASAYEQYF,NA,TRBJ2-7,TRBV25-1,TRBD2
TGTGCCAGCAGACCCAGGGGATCCACAATAACCATGAACACTGAAGCTTTCTTT,CASRPRGSTITMNTEAFF,few,TRBJ1-1,TRBV2,NA
TGTGCCAGCAGTTTAATTCAGGGGGCGCGGGAGCAGTACTTC,CASSLIQGAREQYF,NA,TRBJ2-7,TRBV28,TRBD1
TGTGCCAGCAGATATAGAGGACAGGTCAACACCATATATTTT,CASRYRGQVNTIYF,NA,TRBJ1-3,TRBV28,TRBD1
TGTGCCAGCAGCGTAGGCGGCGGGGGTGAGGACATTCAGTACTTC,CASSVGGGGEDIQYF,NA,TRBJ2-4,TRBV9,TRBD2
TGTGCCAGCAGTCTAGCGGGGCCCAATGAGCAGTTCTTC,CASSLAGPNEQFF,NA,TRBJ2-1,TRBV28,TRBD2
TGTGCCAGCAGCCAAAGTGCAGAAATTAACAATGAGCAGTTCTTC,CASSQSAEINNEQFF,NA,TRBJ2-1,TRBV11-3,NA
TGTGCCAGCAGCTTACAGCGGGCGAACGAGCAGTACTTC,CASSLQRANEQYF,NA,TRBJ2-7,TRBV11-2,NA
TGTGCCAGTAGCCTCCTAACTAGCGGGAACTCCTACAATGAGCAGTTCTTC,CASSLLTSGNSYNEQFF,NA,TRBJ2-1,TRBV19,TRBD2
TGTGCCAGCAGCCAAGATTCGGGGTTCATGTCCTACGAGCAGTACTTC,CASSQDSGFMSYEQYF,NA,TRBJ2-7,TRBV14,NA
TGTGCCAGCAGCTCCGTCTCGTCAGTTAATGAAAAACTGTTTTTT,CASSSVSSVNEKLFF,NA,TRBJ1-4,TRBV11-3,NA
TGTGCCAGTAACCCCCTGTCTCACACCCACAATCAGCCCCAGCATTTT,CASNPLSHTHNQPQHF,NA,TRBJ1-5,TRBV19,NA